In its sample, the clone carrying this TCR beta chain was seen many times. The antigen remains undetermined. Germline V gene lookup returns CDR1 DFQATT and CDR2 SNEGSKA (reference sequence). Trimming took 2 bases from V and 11 from J, leaving 18 bases between them. The CDR3 has 13 amino acids. The data are from a study of T cell repertoires in cytomegalovirus infection. For the study at large: Public signatures in TCR beta pointed to CMV infection and matching HLA type. Study-wide findings and caveats: It was HLA-C-restricted CMV-specific TCR beta clonotypes that dominated the response ex vivo.

TCRdb ran MiXCR on the reads and lists one entry per CDR3 protein. The sample lists approximately 910,000 distinct CDR3 sequences, around 32% occurring once. The V and J genes are TRBV20-1 and TRBJ1-1; D remains ambiguous. This sequence originates from a human donor in good health (CMV status not recorded). Some clones in this sample may be carry-over from other donors' samples. Source: cultured CD8+ T cells from PBMCs, taken from culture after CMV antigen stimulation. The CDR3 DNA sequence: TGCAGTGCTAGAAATTCGGCCATCCTGGGGGCTTTCTTT. Its translation is CSARNSAILGAFF.